This T cell receptor beta chain originates from a study of PD-L1 blockade in urothelial cancer (dated by TCRdb to about 2017). About the study as a whole: Every patient began therapy around 2014 and was given atezolizumab 1,200 mg intravenously every 3 weeks. Durable clinical benefit was defined as a progression-free survival longer than 6 months, and TCR features were additionally tested against progression-free survival and overall survival. About 90% of the roughly 29 patients were identified as males with urothelial cancer of bladder origin, and a prior smoking history was reported by 18 of 29 patients. Pretreatment blood TCR-seq was available for 27 to 30 patients, at least one posttreatment blood collection was obtained for approximately 25 patients, and tumor TCR-seq was available for approximately 25 patients. Blood samples were analyzed at 3 weeks after treatment start (second dose) and at 6 weeks after treatment start. Patients had an ECOG performance status of 0 or 1 and had received between 0 and 3 prior chemotherapy regimens. Blood samples gave a median of around 140,000 T cells and 80,000 to 95,000 unique TCRs, with a median clonality of 0.080. An exploratory multi-omic analysis was conducted of the somatic, immune and clinical correlates of response to PD-L1 blockade with atezolizumab in urothelial cancer. Pretreatment tumor samples, along with matched peripheral blood serially collected before and after atezolizumab treatment, were subjected to TCR sequencing. Whole exome sequencing and RNA sequencing of pretreatment tumors were performed alongside TCR sequencing in the same patients. Durable clinical benefit was achieved by nine patients but not by the remaining 20. Points the paper makes about the study in general: Improved progression-free and overall survival was associated with having pretreatment peripheral blood TCR clonality below the median. Patients with durable benefit showed greater expansion of tumor-associated TCR clones in peripheral blood 3 weeks after starting treatment (n of about 21, p = 0.022). Because the sample size was small (n = 29) and many of the analyses were exploratory, the results are meant to be hypothesis-generating.

CDR1 and CDR2 are drawn from the germline V gene (reference sequence): MNHEY, SMNVEV. Counted from cysteine to phenylalanine, this CDR3 has 15 amino acids. Only the CDR3 DNA stays, 45 bases, in frame from base 1. After removal of 6 bases from V and 2 bases from J, the junction retains 6 bases not matched to a gene. The sample's time point label, decoded: pretreatment peripheral blood. The cohort included some 30 patients with locally advanced or metastatic urothelial carcinoma who were treated at Memorial Sloan Kettering on a trial protocol. Peripheral blood mononuclear cells were collected from each patient pretreatment and during treatment, giving between 1 and 8 total time points per patient. The Qiagen DNeasy Blood extraction kit was used to purify genomic DNA from total PBMCs and tumor samples. PBMCs were collected pretreatment and during treatment, and were isolated and stored as previously described.

To estimate absolute template abundance from read counts, synthetic TCR analog templates were spiked into each PCR. The immunoSEQ assay was used to amplify TCRbeta CDR3 regions from genomic DNA with bias-controlled V and J gene primers. Sequencing of rearranged TCRbeta segments was done at approximately 20X coverage. Per the original workflow: Clustering was used to correct sequencing errors, and CDR3s were annotated against IMGT so that V, D and J genes could be assigned. Downstream analyses used only productive TCRbeta rearrangements and left out out-of-frame or stop-codon sequences. Clonality was calculated as one minus the Shannon entropy normalized by the log of the number of unique productive sequences. Clones differing between time points or between blood and tumor were identified by Fisher's exact test with Benjamini-Hochberg correction at adjusted p below 0.01. Held by TCRdb, this immuneACCESS table contains in-frame sequences only and omits some clones. Under half of the omission traces to an unresolved V gene where checked; the cause of the rest is unknown. V, J and clone size derive from that table, while D and trimming were established from the DNA sequence. Here the sample has 30,000 to 40,000 clones; roughly 90% occur a single time. The top ten hold over 9% of the sample.

Comments on this clone: The antigen it binds to is not known. Base qualities are not recorded, but no much larger clone differs from it by a single base.

The source material was PBMCs, sampled around atezolizumab (anti-PD-L1) treatment. This clonotype was obtained from a woman aged 60 to 75 with urothelial cancer. This chain joins TRBV27 to TRBJ2-1; 8 bases in between match TRBD2. This receptor carries the CDR3 CASSRKRETYNEQFF. The nucleotide sequence is TGTGCCAGCAGCAGGAAGCGGGAGACCTACAATGAGCAGTTCTTC.